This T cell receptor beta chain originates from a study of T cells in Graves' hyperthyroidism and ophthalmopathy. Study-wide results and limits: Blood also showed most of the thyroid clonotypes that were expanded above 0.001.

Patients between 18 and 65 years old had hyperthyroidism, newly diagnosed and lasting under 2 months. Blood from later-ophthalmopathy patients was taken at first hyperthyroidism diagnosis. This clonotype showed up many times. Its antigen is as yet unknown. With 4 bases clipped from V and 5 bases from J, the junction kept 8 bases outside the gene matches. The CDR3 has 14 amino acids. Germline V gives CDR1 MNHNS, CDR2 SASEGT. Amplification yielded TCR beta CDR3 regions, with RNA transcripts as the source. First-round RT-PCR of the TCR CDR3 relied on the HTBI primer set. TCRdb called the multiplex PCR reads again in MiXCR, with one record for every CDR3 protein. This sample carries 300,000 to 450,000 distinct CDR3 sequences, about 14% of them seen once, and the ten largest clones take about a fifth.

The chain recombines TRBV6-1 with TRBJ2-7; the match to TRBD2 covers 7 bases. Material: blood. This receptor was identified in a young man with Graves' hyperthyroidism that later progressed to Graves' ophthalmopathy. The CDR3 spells CASSGLAGDHEQYF. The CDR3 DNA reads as TGTGCCAGCAGTGGCTTGGCGGGGGACCACGAGCAGTACTTC.